The entry below describes one TCR beta chain. Germline V gene lookup returns CDR1 SGHRS and CDR2 YFSETQ. With V trimmed by 0 bases and J by 4 bases, 0 bases remained unmatched. The length of the CDR3 is 15 residues. The data are from a study of blood T cell repertoires in COVID-19. Study summary: Samples taken during acute and convalescent COVID-19 were collected in the United States, Italy and Spain. PBMCs, B-cell-depleted T cells, or T cells provided the cDNA or gDNA that made up the material.

Residents of around 24 US areas, aged 18 to 89 years, made up the participants. The study recruited exposed participants who had met a COVID-19 case within 2 weeks before entry. Assay used: immunoSEQ multiplex PCR; TCRdb lists only in-frame clones, some missing. The table includes 280,000 or so clones, 89% detected once. Sequencing was carried out using PBMCs or T cells enriched from blood (not recorded which). The V gene is TRBV5-1, the J gene TRBJ2-5; TRBD2 matches at 13 bases. This TCR came from a woman aged 50 to 65 who had been exposed to COVID-19. The DNA for the CDR3 is TGCGCCAGCAGCTTGGGACTAGCGGGAGGAGAGACCCAGTACTTC. Translating gives CASSLGLAGGETQYF.